This TCR beta chain was retrieved from a study of technical replicates of blood from a handful of donors. Germline V gene lookup returns CDR1 MNHEY and CDR2 SMNVEV (reference sequence). This CDR3 is built from 14 residues. V was shortened by 3 bases and J by 1 base, with 10 bases between the two germline ends. Libraries were prepared by immunoSEQ multiplex PCR; TCRdb keeps only in-frame clonotypes and omits some of them. The table includes more than 75,000 clones, over 95% detected once. The genes are TRBV27 and TRBJ2-7; D might be TRBD1 (5 bases). The source is a human donor in good health. The sample comprised T cells isolated from PBMCs. CDR3 residues: CASSFNTGSYEQYF. The CDR3 DNA follows: TGTGCCAGCAGTTTTAATACAGGTTCCTACGAGCAGTACTTC.